A single sample is the source of the 29 T cell receptor beta chains below, sequenced in a study of CD8 T cells in Susac syndrome. About 0.5 to 1 ug RNA was reverse transcribed with random hexamers. Via MiXCR, TCRdb re-called the immunoSEQ multiplex PCR reads, giving one row per CDR3 protein. The data show 200,000 or so distinct CDR3 sequences, about 95% seen once. The material sequenced was CD8+ T cells from PBMCs. The receptors were gathered from a human donor with Susac syndrome.

The chain recombines TRBV4-1 with TRBJ1-1; TRBD1 matches 8 bases. The germline V gene encodes CDR1 MGHRA and CDR2 YSYEKL. The CDR3 length is 14 residues. V was clipped by 2 bases and J by 11 bases; unmatched bases: 10. DNA for the CDR3: TGCGCCAGCAGCCAATCGACAGGGGACGTAAGGGCTTTCTTT. This encodes CASSQSTGDVRAFF.

CDR3 residues: CASSLAGDRNYGYTF. CDR3 DNA sequence: TGTGCCAGCAGCTTAGCCGGGGACAGGAACTATGGCTACACCTTC. V gene TRBV7-9 combines with J gene TRBJ1-2; the match to TRBD1 covers 8 bases. The V segment lost 0 bases and the J segment 2 bases; nucleotides outside the gene matches: 2. The CDR3 totals 15 residues. The germline gives CDR1 SEHNR, CDR2 FQNEAQ (reference sequence).

CDR3 in amino acids: CASSPGVGTSGSQETQYF. The DNA of the CDR3 is TGTGCCAGCAGCCCAGGGGTGGGGACTAGCGGGAGCCAAGAGACCCAGTACTTC. The chain uses TRBV9 and TRBJ2-5; 14 bases fit TRBD2. The ends lost 4 bases at V and 1 base at J; junction bases unmatched: 9. The CDR3 sequence is 18 residues long. Germline CDR1 and CDR2: SGDLS and YYNGEE.

The chain recombines TRBV20-1 with TRBJ2-5, with 13 bases matching TRBD2. In germline, CDR1 is DFQATT, CDR2 SNEGSKA (reference sequence). Trimming at V came to 5 bases and at J to 2 bases, leaving 17 bases not matched to a gene. The CDR3 has 19 residues. This CDR3 reads CSAPRLAGGSVWQQETQYF. The CDR3 DNA reads TGCAGTGCTCCCAGACTAGCGGGAGGAAGTGTCTGGCAACAAGAGACCCAGTACTTC.

CDR3 DNA: TGTGCCAGCAGCTTACTAGGTGAGCAGTTCTTC. Protein product: CASSLLGEQFF. The rearrangement uses TRBV11-2 and TRBJ2-1; no definite D call. V dropped 2 bases and J dropped 9 bases, with 5 bases sitting between them. The CDR3 contains 11 residues. Germline V lookup: CDR1 SGHAT, CDR2 FQNNGV.

The V and J genes are TRBV7-9 and TRBJ2-1; 13 nucleotides match TRBD2. The length of the CDR3 is 16 residues. J gave up 9 bases and V 5 bases, and 10 bases lay outside the gene matches. The V gene's germline CDR1 is SEHNR and CDR2 FQNEAQ (reference sequence). CDR3 sequence reads: CASSPGGLAGETEQFF. The DNA for the CDR3 is TGTGCCAGCAGCCCCGGCGGACTAGCGGGAGAGACTGAGCAGTTCTTC.

This chain joins TRBV12-3 or TRBV12-4 and TRBJ2-7; TRBD2 aligns across 9 bases. V lost 0 bases, J lost 3 bases, and 6 bases stayed unmatched. The CDR3 runs to 16 residues. CDR3 amino acids: CASSLAIGTSFYEQYF. CDR3 DNA sequence: TGTGCCAGCAGTTTAGCGATAGGGACTAGCTTCTACGAGCAGTACTTC.

The chain employs TRBV19 and TRBJ1-2, with D possibly TRBD1 on 6 matching bases. Germline values: CDR1 LNHDA, CDR2 SQIVND (reference sequence). The CDR3 is made up of 15 amino acids. Trimming pared 1 base from V and 3 bases from J, leaving 12 bases between. CDR3 loop: CASSIAAGTHYGYTF. The CDR3 coding sequence is TGTGCCAGTAGTATAGCAGCCGGGACACACTATGGCTACACCTTC. Full variable domain (rest looked up from reference TRBV19 and TRBJ1-2): DGGITQSPKYLFRKEGQNVTLSCEQNLNHDAMYWYRQDPGQGLRLIYYSQIVNDFQKGDIAEGYSVSREKKESFPLTVTSAQKNPTAFYLCASSIAAGTHYGYTFGSGTRLTVV.

The rearrangement uses TRBV11-2 and TRBJ2-5; D gene unclear. The length of the CDR3 is 12 residues. V lost 6 bases to trimming and J lost 7 bases, with 12 bases between them. The germline CDR1 and CDR2 sequences are SGHAT and FQNNGV. The chain's CDR3 is CASRSGLGTQYF. As DNA, the CDR3 is TGTGCCAGCAGATCAGGATTGGGGACCCAGTACTTC.

The chain combines TRBV2 with TRBJ2-3; the match to TRBD1 covers 7 bases. The CDR3 length is 15 residues. CDR1 SNHLY and CDR2 FYNNEI come from the germline V gene. V was clipped by 7 bases and J by 2 bases; unmatched bases: 9. The CDR3 sequence: CASTPDRAHTDTQYF. The CDR3 DNA reads TGTGCCAGCACCCCCGACAGGGCCCACACAGATACGCAGTATTTT.

The V and J genes are TRBV11-1 and TRBJ1-5; possibly TRBD1 for D (5 bases). The germline CDR1 and CDR2 sequences are SGHAT and FQDESV (reference sequence). This CDR3 spans 16 amino acids. Between the trimmed V and J ends, which lost 0 bases and 2 bases, there was a span of 11 bases. The CDR3 coding sequence is TGTGCCAGCAGCTTAGCGACATCGGGGGGCAATCAGCCCCAGCATTTT. Encoded protein: CASSLATSGGNQPQHF.

V gene TRBV9 combines with J gene TRBJ2-5; D might be TRBD1 (7 bases). Trimming removed 1 base at V and 3 bases at J, with 10 bases between. The CDR3 is 14 amino acids. Germline assignment: CDR1 SGDLS and CDR2 YYNGEE. CDR3 in DNA: TGTGCCAGCAGCGTATCCAGGGGGGAAGAGACCCAGTACTTC. It translates to CASSVSRGEETQYF.

In DNA, the CDR3 is TGCAGTGCTCCTAGGACAGCTTTTAATGAAAAACTGTTTTTT. Translated, it gives CSAPRTAFNEKLFF. The chain recombines TRBV20-1 with TRBJ1-4; D is possibly TRBD1 (6 bases). CDR3 size: 14 residues. Germline CDR1 reads DFQATT; CDR2 reads SNEGSKA (reference sequence). V was cut by 5 bases and J by 4 bases, with 14 bases left in between.

The rearrangement joins TRBV18 to TRBJ1-5; D is ambiguous. Trimming took off 2 bases at V and 3 bases at J, with 5 bases between the two ends. The CDR3 consists of 13 residues. Germline CDR1 reads KGHSH; CDR2 reads LQKENI. CDR3 sequence (DNA): TGTGCCAGCTCACCAACCCCCAATCAGCCCCAGCATTTT. Amino acid sequence: CASSPTPNQPQHF.

The gene calls are TRBV11-2 and TRBJ2-1, with a possible D match to TRBD1 (6 bases). Trimming took off 5 bases at V and 3 bases at J, with 20 bases between the two ends. Per germline, CDR1 SGHAT and CDR2 FQNNGV. The CDR3 loop spans 17 amino acids. The CDR3, as DNA: TGTGCCAGCAGCGCCACTCCTGGGACACCGAACTACAATGAGCAGTTCTTC. Its protein is CASSATPGTPNYNEQFF.

V gene TRBV9 combines with J gene TRBJ1-2; 10 bases match TRBD1. V lost 3 bases, J lost 0 bases, and 2 bases stayed unmatched. Germline V gene lookup returns CDR1 SGDLS and CDR2 YYNGEE. This CDR3 contains 15 residues. CDR3 in amino acids: CASSAGTGANYGYTF. The CDR3 bases are TGTGCCAGCAGCGCCGGGACAGGGGCTAACTATGGCTACACCTTC.

The chain joins TRBV12-3 or TRBV12-4 to TRBJ2-4, with TRBD1 matching over 7 bases. This CDR3 comprises 11 residues. V lost 6 bases and J lost 8; bases outside the gene matches: 1. Written as DNA, the CDR3 is TGTGCCAGCAGACAGGGGTACATTCAGTACTTC. It is translated as CASRQGYIQYF.

The chain carries TRBV6-1 and TRBJ2-4, with D possibly being TRBD2 (5 bases). Germline V gene sequence: CDR1 MNHNS, CDR2 SASEGT. Trimming took off 6 bases at V and 6 bases at J, with 12 bases between the two ends. The CDR3 covers 13 residues. Here the CDR3 reads CASSPGEGNIQYF. The DNA for the CDR3 is TGTGCCAGCAGCCCCGGTGAGGGAAACATTCAGTACTTC.

The chain couples TRBV7-9 to TRBJ2-7; D is possibly TRBD2 (6 bases). The CDR3 loop spans 14 amino acids. Germline-derived CDR1 and CDR2 are SEHNR and FQNEAQ (reference sequence). Trimming took off 5 bases at V and 5 bases at J, with 16 bases between the two ends. The DNA of the CDR3 is TGTGCCAGCAGCCTTAGCGGAAATTTTCACGAGCAGTACTTC. It codes for CASSLSGNFHEQYF.

The rearrangement uses TRBV5-6 and TRBJ1-1; perhaps TRBD1 as D (5 bases). This CDR3 spans 14 amino acids. Germline CDR1 and CDR2: SGHDT and YYEEEE. Trimming removed 4 bases at V and 1 base at J, with 11 bases between. For the CDR3, the DNA is TGTGCCAGCAGCCCGGGACGGAAGAACACTGAAGCTTTCTTT. Protein: CASSPGRKNTEAFF.

The rearrangement uses TRBV27 and TRBJ2-7, with D tentatively TRBD2 (5 bases). CDR3 length: 14 residues. Trimming cost V 3 bases and J 2 bases, with 11 bases left between them. The germline V gene encodes CDR1 MNHEY and CDR2 SMNVEV (reference sequence). The CDR3 loop is CASSFGVGAYEQYF. The CDR3 DNA sequence: TGTGCCAGCAGTTTCGGAGTCGGGGCCTACGAGCAGTACTTC.

The chain combines TRBV5-1 with TRBJ2-1, with 7 bases identical to TRBD2. CDR1 SGHRS and CDR2 YFSETQ come from the germline V gene. The V and J ends lost 0 bases and 2 bases, in that order; junction bases with no gene match: 5. The CDR3 is made up of 16 amino acids. The CDR3 protein is CASSLVPAGTYNEQFF. The CDR3 nucleotides are TGCGCCAGCAGCTTGGTACCAGCGGGGACCTACAATGAGCAGTTCTTC.

V gene TRBV20-1 combines with J gene TRBJ2-1; D is perhaps TRBD1 or TRBD2 (5 bases each). The germline V and J ends were trimmed by 1 base and 8 bases, with 21 bases remaining between them. The CDR3 spans 16 residues. Germline CDR1 DFQATT, CDR2 SNEGSKA (reference sequence). The CDR3 spells CSARGGASRFVDEQFF. CDR3 DNA: TGCAGTGCTAGAGGGGGCGCTAGCCGGTTTGTCGATGAGCAGTTCTTC.

This rearrangement joins TRBV7-9 to TRBJ1-2, with 10 nucleotides matching TRBD1. The CDR3 runs to 14 residues. Per the germline V gene, CDR1 is SEHNR and CDR2 is FQNEAQ (reference sequence). Trimming cost V 5 bases and J 6 bases; bases outside gene matches: 6. The CDR3 sequence: CASSTWGTGDGYTF. CDR3 nucleotides: TGTGCCAGCAGCACGTGGGGGACAGGGGATGGCTACACCTTC.

This sequence joins TRBV13 and TRBJ1-4; TRBD1 agrees at 9 bases. In germline, CDR1 is PRHDT, CDR2 FYEKMQ (reference sequence). With 5 bases clipped from V and 8 bases from J, the junction kept 6 bases outside the gene matches. The CDR3 contains 14 residues. The chain's CDR3 is CASSDRGTSEKLFF. CDR3 bases: TGTGCCAGCAGCGACAGGGGGACTAGCGAAAAACTGTTTTTT.

The V call is TRBV18, the J call TRBJ1-6, with D unclear. Per germline, CDR1 KGHSH and CDR2 LQKENI. The CDR3 loop spans 16 amino acids. Trimming left V 3 bases short and J 10 bases short, with 19 bases between. The CDR3 is CASSPTSADLRSPLHF. The DNA for the CDR3 is TGTGCCAGCTCACCTACGTCCGCGGACCTCAGGTCACCCCTCCACTTT.

The table lists this clonotype with a count of one. The chain couples TRBV6-6 to TRBJ1-1; 9 nucleotides agree with TRBD1. Germline CDR1 MNHNY, CDR2 SVGAGI (reference sequence). The CDR3 has 15 residues. V trimming: 4 bases; J trimming: 1 base; junction bases outside the gene matches: 4. CDR3 amino acids: CASSSRQGGNTEAFF. For the CDR3, the DNA is TGTGCCAGCAGTTCCCGACAGGGGGGGAACACTGAAGCTTTCTTT.

The chain carries TRBV27 and TRBJ1-1, with no clear D. The CDR3 covers 16 residues. V lost 4 bases to trimming and J lost 4 bases, with 19 bases between them. Looked up from germline, CDR1 is MNHEY and CDR2 is SMNVEV (reference sequence). In nucleotides, the CDR3 is TGTGCCAGCAGTTCCCGACACGGCAGCCTGGGCACTGAAGCTTTCTTT. Residues: CASSSRHGSLGTEAFF.

The rearrangement uses TRBV12-5 and TRBJ1-6, with D unclear. Germline CDR1 and CDR2: LGHNT and FRNRAP. This CDR3 contains 13 residues. Trimming removed 2 bases at V and 6 bases at J, with 5 bases between. The CDR3 DNA is TGTGCTAGTGGTTTGACGGTTAATTCACCCCTCCACTTT. Residues: CASGLTVNSPLHF.